The 25 T cell receptor beta chains listed next were all sequenced from one sample in a study of shared clonotypes between healthy human individuals. TCRdb keeps only in-frame clones here, not all; method: immunoSEQ multiplex PCR. The sample consists of fewer than 150,000 clones, around 71% of them appearing once. Sequencing was carried out using memory CD8+ T cells sorted from blood. Subset noted: CD45RO+ cells pooled with CCR7-negative TemRA cells. These receptors all come from a woman aged 25 to 39 in good health.

This clone was seen a few times. The genes are TRBV27 and TRBJ1-5, with D possibly matching TRBD1 (5 bases). CDR1 is MNHEY, CDR2 SMNVEV, per germline (reference sequence). The CDR3 consists of 16 residues. V was pared by 4 bases and J by 2 bases, with 15 bases between. The CDR3 spells CASSSHRMLGNQPQHF. CDR3 in DNA: TGTGCCAGCAGTTCCCACAGGATGTTGGGCAATCAGCCCCAGCATTTT.

The genes are TRBV10-2 and TRBJ2-7, with TRBD2 as a possible D gene (7 bases). Germline loops: CDR1 WSHSY, CDR2 SAAADI. The CDR3 is 16 amino acids. The V gene lost 0 bases and the J gene lost 9 bases, with 21 bases spanning the gap. The CDR3 DNA reads as TGCGCCAGCAGTGAGTCGACGGGGGGCCGGGACGGAAGGCAGTACTTC. It specifies CASSESTGGRDGRQYF.

The rearrangement links TRBV2 to TRBJ2-1; 8 nucleotides align to TRBD2. The length of the CDR3 is 13 residues. CDR1 is SNHLY, CDR2 FYNNEI, per germline. V shed 5 bases, J shed 9 bases, and the junction held 6 bases outside the gene matches. DNA of the CDR3: TGTGCCAGCAGTAGCAGGGCGGGAGGTGAGCAGTTCTTC. Amino acid sequence: CASSSRAGGEQFF.

The CDR3 sequence is CASSLGQGERQPQHF. The CDR3 nucleotides are TGTGCCAGCAGCTTAGGACAGGGGGAGAGACAGCCCCAGCATTTT. V and J are TRBV7-9 and TRBJ1-5, with 9 positions matching TRBD1. V dropped 1 base and J dropped 7; count of bases not matched to a gene: 5. The CDR3 totals 15 residues. From germline, CDR1 is SEHNR and CDR2 FQNEAQ (reference sequence).

In this sample, this clone turned up a few times. This chain links TRBV29-1 with TRBJ2-7; TRBD1 might be the D (5 bases). This CDR3 has 13 amino acids. V was pared by 5 bases and J by 6 bases, with 17 bases between. Germline-derived CDR1 and CDR2 are SQVTM and ANQGSEA. The CDR3 protein is CSVRIREGTEQYF. The DNA for the CDR3 is TGCAGCGTTCGAATCAGGGAAGGTACCGAGCAGTACTTC.

V is TRBV10-3 and J is TRBJ1-2; D not certain. CDR3 length: 14 amino acids. CDR1 and CDR2 (germline): ENHRY, SYGVKD. V gave up 0 bases and J gave up 6 bases, with 11 bases separating them. This CDR3 is CAISESVDRNGYTF. DNA of the CDR3: TGTGCCATCAGTGAGTCCGTAGATCGTAATGGCTACACCTTC.

The V gene is TRBV4-2, the J gene TRBJ2-7, with D tentatively TRBD1 (6 bases). V was clipped by 5 bases and J by 3 bases, with 14 bases between them. Looked up from germline, CDR1 is LGHNA and CDR2 is YNFKEQ. CDR3 size: 14 residues. The CDR3 DNA is TGTGCCAGCAGCTTATCAACAGGGTTCTACGAGCAGTACTTC. Its translation: CASSLSTGFYEQYF.

The J gene is TRBJ2-2, the V gene TRBV28; 8 bases are shared with TRBD1. This CDR3 spans 17 amino acids. Germline assignment: CDR1 MDHEN and CDR2 SYDVKM. Trimming cost V 8 bases and J 3 bases; bases outside gene matches: 14. CDR3 sequence reads: CASLPSPGGQDTGELFF. CDR3 bases: TGTGCCAGCCTCCCGTCTCCAGGGGGCCAGGACACCGGGGAGCTGTTTTTT.

Only one count was recorded for this clone. Other nucleotide sequences from this sample produce the same CDR3. This chain joins TRBV5-1 and TRBJ2-1; D uncertain. Germline CDR1 is SGHRS and CDR2 is YFSETQ. The CDR3 runs to 15 residues. The germline V and J ends were trimmed by 4 bases and 0 bases, with 11 bases remaining between them. The CDR3 region is CASSLDVSSYNEQFF. CDR3 in DNA: TGCGCCAGCAGCCTTGATGTAAGCTCCTACAATGAGCAGTTCTTC.

This clone was recorded once. The rearrangement uses TRBV5-1 and TRBJ2-7, with 9 bases fitting TRBD1. The length of the CDR3 is 15 residues. The germline gives CDR1 SGHRS, CDR2 YFSETQ. With V trimmed by 3 bases and J by 1 base, 5 bases remained unmatched. CDR3 residues: CASSSRQGVSYEQYF. The DNA for the CDR3 is TGCGCCAGCAGCTCGAGACAGGGGGTGTCCTACGAGCAGTACTTC.

The genes are TRBV30 and TRBJ2-7; no firm D call. Deletions cut 2 bases from V and 3 bases from J, with 14 bases between. CDR1 is GTSNPN and CDR2 is SVGIG in the germline V gene (reference sequence). The CDR3 covers 14 residues. CDR3: CAWSTGNKNYEQYF. The CDR3, as DNA: TGTGCCTGGAGTACCGGAAATAAGAACTACGAGCAGTACTTC.

The rearrangement joins TRBV7-9 to TRBJ1-5; TRBD1 might be the D (5 bases). The CDR3 runs to 15 residues. The V gene's germline CDR1 is SEHNR and CDR2 FQNEAQ (reference sequence). V was trimmed by 0 bases and J by 4 bases, leaving 10 bases between them. CDR3 in DNA: TGTGCCAGCAGCTTAGCGGGGACTGAAAATCAGCCCCAGCATTTT. This codes for CASSLAGTENQPQHF.

The chain links TRBV6-1 to TRBJ1-1; 9 bases are a match to TRBD1. The CDR3 runs to 16 residues. CDR1 is MNHNS, CDR2 SASEGT, per germline. Unmatched junction bases numbered 5, after V lost 2 bases and J lost 1 base. Here the CDR3 reads CASSEHETGGNTEAFF. The DNA of the CDR3 is TGTGCCAGCAGTGAACATGAGACAGGGGGGAACACTGAAGCTTTCTTT.

This clone was recorded once. The gene calls are TRBV5-1 and TRBJ2-3, with TRBD2 matching 10 bases. The germline V gene has CDR1 SGHRS and CDR2 YFSETQ. Losses at the gene ends were 1 base for V and 2 bases for J; bases not matched to a gene: 4. CDR3 length: 16 residues. The CDR3 region has the DNA TGCGCCAGCAGCTTGACTAGCGGGACCTACACAGATACGCAGTATTTT. This translates into CASSLTSGTYTDTQYF.

This clone was observed a single time. The rearrangement uses TRBV27 and TRBJ2-1; 8 nucleotides align to TRBD2. V lost 10 bases and J lost 8; bases outside the gene matches: 16. The CDR3 totals 15 residues. The germline V gene encodes CDR1 MNHEY and CDR2 SMNVEV (reference sequence). The CDR3 DNA reads as TGTGCCATCAGAACCGGGACTAGTGGATTTGATGAGCAGTTCTTC. Its protein is CAIRTGTSGFDEQFF.

This clone was detected only a few times. The chain is built from TRBV25-1 and TRBJ1-5; no clear D. The V gene's germline CDR1 is MGHDK and CDR2 SYGVNS. CDR3 size: 16 residues. Trimming took 4 bases from V and 4 from J, leaving 17 bases between them. The DNA of the CDR3 is TGTGCCAGCAGTGGGGATCCGGGCCAACCAAATCAGCCCCAGCATTTT. Amino acids: CASSGDPGQPNQPQHF. The whole variable domain, filled in from reference TRBV25-1 and TRBJ1-5, reads EADIYQTPRYLVIGTGKKITLECSQTMGHDKMYWYQQDPGMELHLIHYSYGVNSTEKGDLSSESTVSRIRTEHFPLTLESARPSHTSQYLCASSGDPGQPNQPQHFGDGTRLSIL.

The V call is TRBV15, the J call TRBJ2-2, with 7 bases fitting TRBD1. Germline V gene sequence: CDR1 LNHNV, CDR2 YYDKDF (reference sequence). CDR3 length: 15 amino acids. The ends lost 1 base at V and 5 bases at J; junction bases unmatched: 4. The CDR3 DNA reads as TGTGCCACCAGCAGAGCTAAACAGGGGACCGGGGAGCTGTTTTTT. Residues: CATSRAKQGTGELFF. Looking up the rest from reference TRBV15 and TRBJ2-2 gives the full variable domain: DAMVIQNPRYQVTQFGKPVTLSCSQTLNHNVMYWYQQKSSQAPKLLFHYYDKDFNNEADTPDNFQSRRPNTSFCFLDIRSPGLGDTAMYLCATSRAKQGTGELFFGEGSRLTVL.

The rearrangement links TRBV19 to TRBJ1-2, with D possibly being TRBD1 (6 bases). The CDR3 loop spans 16 amino acids. Looked up from germline, CDR1 is LNHDA and CDR2 is SQIVND (reference sequence). The germline V and J ends were trimmed by 6 bases and 4 bases, with 21 bases remaining between them. As DNA, the CDR3 is TGTGCCAGTAGCACCCACGTGGGGCAGGGGACCTATGGCTACACCTTC. As protein: CASSTHVGQGTYGYTF.

The chain carries TRBV29-1 and TRBJ2-1; D remains unclear. Germline V CDR1 and CDR2: SQVTM, ANQGSEA. Deletions cut 1 base from V and 6 bases from J, with 22 bases between. The CDR3 is 17 residues long. The CDR3 region has the DNA TGCAGCGTTGAAGCGGTAGGCGGTGCCTCATCGGGCAATGAGCAGTTCTTC. The encoded protein is CSVEAVGGASSGNEQFF.

The CDR3 bases are TGTGCCAGCAGCCAAGATTATGAACAGGTTTCCTACGAGCAGTACTTC. Translating it yields CASSQDYEQVSYEQYF. The chain uses TRBV4-2 and TRBJ2-5; tentatively, D is TRBD1 (5 bases). The DNA end is more similar to TRBJ2-7, so the J call may be wrong. The CDR3 consists of 16 residues. Germline-derived CDR1 and CDR2 are LGHNA and YNFKEQ.

This clone was seen at least ten times. V is TRBV9 and J is TRBJ2-1, with 10 bases that match TRBD2. Trimming cost V 0 bases and J 8 bases; bases outside gene matches: 11. Germline V CDR1 and CDR2: SGDLS, YYNGEE. The CDR3 runs 17 residues. CDR3 coding DNA: TGTGCCAGCAGCGTAGGGTTCCTAGCGGGAGTCGGCGATGAGCAGTTCTTC. Encoded protein: CASSVGFLAGVGDEQFF.

The chain links TRBV27 to TRBJ1-1; D call uncertain. Trimming stripped 5 bases from V and 3 bases from J, with 10 bases between. CDR3 length: 13 amino acids. Germline V gene sequence: CDR1 MNHEY, CDR2 SMNVEV (reference sequence). The CDR3 sequence is CASSPTAYTEAFF. The CDR3 coding sequence is TGTGCCAGCAGTCCCACAGCGTACACTGAAGCTTTCTTT.

J is TRBJ1-1 and V is TRBV19; D not resolved. There are 14 residues in the CDR3. Trimming stripped 5 bases from V and 5 bases from J, with 15 bases between. Germline V gene data show CDR1 as LNHDA and CDR2 as SQIVND (reference sequence). The CDR3 is CASSGRLGRTEAFF. The CDR3 nucleotides read TGTGCCAGTAGTGGGAGGTTGGGTCGGACTGAAGCTTTCTTT.

The V gene is TRBV9, the J gene TRBJ2-1, with D possibly called TRBD1 or TRBD2 (6 bases each). The CDR3 is 15 residues long. CDR1 is SGDLS and CDR2 is YYNGEE in the germline V gene. V lost 1 base and J lost 8, with 16 bases in between. The CDR3 loop reads CASSVTGGSFHEQFF. The DNA for the CDR3 is TGTGCCAGCAGCGTAACCGGGGGCTCTTTCCATGAGCAGTTCTTC.

The chain employs TRBV5-8 and TRBJ1-1; TRBD1 might be the D (5 bases). Germline lookup yields CDR1 SGHTS and CDR2 YDEGEE. The CDR3 loop spans 15 amino acids. V gave up 1 base and J gave up 1 base, with 11 bases separating them. CDR3 in amino acids: CASSLIGDSNTEAFF. CDR3 sequence (DNA): TGTGCCAGCAGCTTGATCGGGGACTCGAACACTGAAGCTTTCTTT.